The present TCR beta chain was sequenced within a study of blood T cell repertoires in COVID-19. Study at large: COVID-19 samples from acute and convalescent phases originated in the United States, Italy and Spain. PBMCs, B-cell-depleted T cells, or T cells provided the cDNA or gDNA that made up the material.

Those enrolled in Seattle joined during active infection and were followed longitudinally afterward. Original data processing: Using reference gene primer amplification, nucleated cell counts were estimated. This table comes from immunoSEQ multiplex PCR, and its TCRdb copy is limited to in-frame clones, with some not included. V, J and clone size are taken as reported in that table, and D and trimming were inferred from the DNA itself. The table shows some 360,000 clones, with approximately 89% occurring only once. The CDR3 has 14 amino acids. V shed 3 bases and J 4 bases; nucleotides not matched to a gene: 5. Germline V gene lookup returns CDR1 SGHRS and CDR2 YFSETQ.

The sequencing sample was made of peripheral blood. The rearrangement uses TRBV5-1 and TRBJ2-5; 8 bases line up with TRBD1. This clonotype was obtained from a woman aged 55-70 years with COVID-19, enrolled during active disease. The CDR3 reads CASSSEQGGETQYF. The CDR3 DNA reads TGCGCCAGCAGCTCCGAACAGGGGGGAGAGACCCAGTACTTC.